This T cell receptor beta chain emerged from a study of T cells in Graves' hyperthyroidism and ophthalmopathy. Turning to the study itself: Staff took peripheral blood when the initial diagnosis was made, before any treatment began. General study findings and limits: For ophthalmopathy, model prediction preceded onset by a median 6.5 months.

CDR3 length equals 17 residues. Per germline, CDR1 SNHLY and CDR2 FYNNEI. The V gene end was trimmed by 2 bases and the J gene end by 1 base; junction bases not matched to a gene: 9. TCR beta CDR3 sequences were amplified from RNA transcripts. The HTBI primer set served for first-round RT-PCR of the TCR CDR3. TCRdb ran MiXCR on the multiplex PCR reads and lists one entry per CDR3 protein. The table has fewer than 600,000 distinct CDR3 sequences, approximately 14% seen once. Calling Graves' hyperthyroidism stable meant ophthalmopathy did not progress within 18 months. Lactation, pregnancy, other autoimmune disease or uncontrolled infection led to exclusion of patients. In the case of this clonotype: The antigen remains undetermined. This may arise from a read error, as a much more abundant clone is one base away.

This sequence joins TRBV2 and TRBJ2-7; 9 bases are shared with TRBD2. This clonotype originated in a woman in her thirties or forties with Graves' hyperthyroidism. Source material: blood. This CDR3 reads CASSEKASGIVSYEQYF. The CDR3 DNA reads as TGTGCCAGCAGTGAAAAGGCTAGCGGGATCGTGTCCTACGAGCAGTACTTC.